Reported below is one T cell receptor (beta chain). Repertoires were generated with immunoSEQ multiplex PCR, while TCRdb's copy carries only in-frame clones and drops some. The sample consists of about 16,000 clones, roughly 57% of them appearing once. The data derive from a study of radiation and T cells in renal cell carcinoma. Documented treatment: treatment-naive control, cytoreductive nephrectomy. Controls included a handful of female and roughly 12 male donors, resected 2011 to 2014. The CDR3 extends over 13 amino acids. CDR1 is SGDLS, CDR2 YYNGEE, per germline. V was clipped by 3 bases and J by 5 bases, with 10 bases between them.

The receptor was derived from a man aged 40-49 years with renal cell carcinoma. Here the sequenced sample was tumor tissue, taken from a patient whose treatment was nephrectomy without radiotherapy. The chain recombines TRBV9 with TRBJ2-3; possibly TRBD1 for D (5 bases). Here the CDR3 DNA reads TGTGCCAGCAGCGGGGGCCAAGAAGATACGCAGTATTTT. It codes for CASSGGQEDTQYF.